Following are 4 T cell receptor beta chains from one sample sequenced in a study of T-cell reconstitution after alpha-beta-depleted transplantation in children. Preparation of the TCRbeta library was carried out with unique molecular identifiers. TCRdb fed the PCR reads into MiXCR, producing one record per CDR3 protein. The top ten clones hold under 30% of a sample with over 400,000 distinct CDR3 sequences, 43% of them seen once. Sequenced material: PBMCs, taken before TCRalphabeta/CD19-depleted stem cell transplant. The receptor set was obtained from a girl aged 2 to 9 with aplastic anemia, due to receive a stem cell transplant.

This clonotype was observed many times. The genes are TRBV4-2 and TRBJ2-2; 8 bases line up with TRBD2. V gave up 2 bases and J gave up 6 bases; unmatched junction bases: 8. CDR1 is LGHNA, CDR2 YNFKEQ, per germline. The CDR3 length is 16 residues. Written as DNA, the CDR3 is TGTGCCAGCAGCCAACGCGGACTAGCATCCGCCGGGGAGCTGTTTTTT. Translation gives CASSQRGLASAGELFF.

This clonotype was detected ten times or more. The chain joins TRBV20-1 to TRBJ2-3, with 14 nucleotides matching TRBD2. Looked up from germline, CDR1 is DFQATT and CDR2 is SNEGSKA (reference sequence). CDR3 size: 15 residues. Trimming took 6 bases from V and 5 from J; bases not matched to a gene: 7. CDR3 in amino acids: CSAPTSGRALDTQYF. The CDR3 DNA reads TGCAGTGCGCCGACTAGCGGGAGGGCCTTAGATACGCAGTATTTT.

This clonotype was seen more than once but under ten times. The chain is built from TRBV28 and TRBJ2-1; the match to TRBD2 covers 7 bases. The germline gives CDR1 MDHEN, CDR2 SYDVKM. The V and J ends lost 1 base and 7 bases, in that order; junction bases with no gene match: 10. The CDR3 extends over 16 amino acids. The CDR3 spells CASSLYGGGPRNEQFF. The CDR3 DNA follows: TGTGCCAGCAGTTTATATGGGGGAGGGCCGAGGAATGAGCAGTTCTTC.

This CDR3 reads CASSFTGTTITGELFF. The CDR3 nucleotides are TGTGCCAGCAGCTTCACCGGGACTACTATCACCGGGGAGCTGTTTTTT. The V gene is TRBV11-2, the J gene TRBJ2-2, with 7 bases aligning to TRBD2. The trim removed 3 bases at V and 4 bases at J, leaving 8 bases unmatched. The CDR3 covers 16 residues. The germline gives CDR1 SGHAT, CDR2 FQNNGV.